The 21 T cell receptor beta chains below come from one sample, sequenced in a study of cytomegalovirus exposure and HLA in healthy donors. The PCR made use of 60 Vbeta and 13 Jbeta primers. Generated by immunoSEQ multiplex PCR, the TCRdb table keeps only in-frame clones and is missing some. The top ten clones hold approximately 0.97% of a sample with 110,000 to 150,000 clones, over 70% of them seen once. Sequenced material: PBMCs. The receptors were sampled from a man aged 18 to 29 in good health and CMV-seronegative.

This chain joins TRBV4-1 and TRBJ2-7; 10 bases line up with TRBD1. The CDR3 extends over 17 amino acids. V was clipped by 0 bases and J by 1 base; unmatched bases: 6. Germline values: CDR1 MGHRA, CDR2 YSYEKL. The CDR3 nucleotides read TGCGCCAGCAGCCAAGAGGGACAGGGGATAGTTTCCTACGAGCAGTACTTC. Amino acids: CASSQEGQGIVSYEQYF.

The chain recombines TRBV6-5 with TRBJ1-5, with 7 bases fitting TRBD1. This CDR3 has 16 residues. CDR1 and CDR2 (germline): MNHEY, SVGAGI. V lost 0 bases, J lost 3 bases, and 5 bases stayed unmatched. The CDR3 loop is CASSYSSGTDNQPQHF. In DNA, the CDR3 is TGTGCCAGCAGTTACTCTTCCGGGACAGACAATCAGCCCCAGCATTTT.

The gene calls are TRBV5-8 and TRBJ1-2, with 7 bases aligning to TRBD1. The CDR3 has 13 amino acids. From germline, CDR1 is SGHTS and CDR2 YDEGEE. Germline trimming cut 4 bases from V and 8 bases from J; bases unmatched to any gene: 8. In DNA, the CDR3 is TGTGCCAGCAGCCCACAGGGGCTCCGGGGCTACACCTTC. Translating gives CASSPQGLRGYTF.

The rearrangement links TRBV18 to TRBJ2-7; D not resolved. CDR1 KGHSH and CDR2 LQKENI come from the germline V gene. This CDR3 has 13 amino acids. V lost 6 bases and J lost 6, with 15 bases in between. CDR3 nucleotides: TGTGCCAGCTCGGAGAGTTTTGTGGGCGAGCAGTACTTC. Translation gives CASSESFVGEQYF.

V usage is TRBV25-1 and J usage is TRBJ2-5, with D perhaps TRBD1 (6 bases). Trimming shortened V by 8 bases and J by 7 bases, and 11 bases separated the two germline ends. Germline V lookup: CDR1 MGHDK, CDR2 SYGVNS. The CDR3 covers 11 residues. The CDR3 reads CASRTGLTQYF. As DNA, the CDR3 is TGTGCCAGCCGTACAGGGCTGACCCAGTACTTC.

The CDR3 coding sequence is TGCGCCAGCAGCCGGGACAGCTCTGGGGCCAACGTCCTGACTTTC. It specifies CASSRDSSGANVLTF. The chain joins TRBV5-1 to TRBJ2-6; 7 nucleotides align to TRBD1. CDR3 length: 15 residues. The ends lost 4 bases at V and 0 bases at J; junction bases unmatched: 1. CDR1 and CDR2 (germline): SGHRS, YFSETQ.

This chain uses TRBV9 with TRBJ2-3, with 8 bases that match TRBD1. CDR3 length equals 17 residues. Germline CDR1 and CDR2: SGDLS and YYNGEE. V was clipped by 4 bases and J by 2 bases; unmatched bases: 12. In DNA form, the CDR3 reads TGTGCCAGCAGCTCCCAGGGAAGGGGACAGGACACAGATACGCAGTATTTT. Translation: CASSSQGRGQDTDTQYF.

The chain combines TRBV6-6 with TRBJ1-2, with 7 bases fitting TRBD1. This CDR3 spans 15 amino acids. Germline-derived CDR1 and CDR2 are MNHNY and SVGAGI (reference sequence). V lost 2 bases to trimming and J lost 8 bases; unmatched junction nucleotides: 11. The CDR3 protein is CASSYRTGFWSGYTF. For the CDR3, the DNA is TGTGCCAGCAGTTACCGGACAGGTTTTTGGAGCGGCTACACCTTC.

CDR3: CASSSGLEYEKLFF. CDR3 in DNA: TGTGCCAGCAGTTCGGGATTGGAGTATGAAAAACTGTTTTTT. V usage is TRBV6-5 and J usage is TRBJ1-4; no firm D call. Germline CDR1 and CDR2: MNHEY and SVGAGI. V was trimmed by 4 bases and J by 6 bases, leaving 12 bases between them. The CDR3 loop spans 14 amino acids.

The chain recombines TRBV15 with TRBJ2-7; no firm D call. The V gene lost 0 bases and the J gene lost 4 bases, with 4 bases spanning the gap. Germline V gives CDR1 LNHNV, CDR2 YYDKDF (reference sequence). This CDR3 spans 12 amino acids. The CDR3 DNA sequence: TGTGCCACCAGCAGAGACAGGTACGAGCAGTACTTC. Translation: CATSRDRYEQYF.

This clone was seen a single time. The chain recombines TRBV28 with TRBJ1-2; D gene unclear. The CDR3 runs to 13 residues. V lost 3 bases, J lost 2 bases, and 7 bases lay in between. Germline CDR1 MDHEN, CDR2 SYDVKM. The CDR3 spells CASSLGSNYGYTF. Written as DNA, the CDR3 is TGTGCCAGCAGTTTGGGGAGCAACTATGGCTACACCTTC.

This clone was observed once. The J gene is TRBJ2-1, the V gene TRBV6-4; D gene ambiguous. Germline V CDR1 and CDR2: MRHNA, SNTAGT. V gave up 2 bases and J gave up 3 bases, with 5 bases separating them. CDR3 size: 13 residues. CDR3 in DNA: TGTGCCAGCAGTGACGGCCTCTACAATGAGCAGTTCTTC. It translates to CASSDGLYNEQFF.

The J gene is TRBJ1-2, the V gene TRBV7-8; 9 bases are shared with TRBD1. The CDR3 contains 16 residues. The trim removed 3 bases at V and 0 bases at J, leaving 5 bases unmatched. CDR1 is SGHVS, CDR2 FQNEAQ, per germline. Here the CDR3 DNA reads TGTGCCAGCAGCTTGACAGGGGGGGCTACTAACTATGGCTACACCTTC. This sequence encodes CASSLTGGATNYGYTF.

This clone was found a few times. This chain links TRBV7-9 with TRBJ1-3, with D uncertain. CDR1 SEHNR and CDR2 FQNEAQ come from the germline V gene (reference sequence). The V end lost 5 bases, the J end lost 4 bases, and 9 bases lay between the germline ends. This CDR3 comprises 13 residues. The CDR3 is CASSGGLGNTIYF. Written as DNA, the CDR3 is TGTGCCAGCAGCGGCGGCCTGGGAAACACCATATATTTT.

Here the CDR3 DNA reads TGTGCCAGCAGTTCAGTGTCCGTGACAACATATGGCTACACCTTC. Protein product: CASSSVSVTTYGYTF. The chain couples TRBV28 to TRBJ1-2, with unresolved D. Germline CDR1 MDHEN, CDR2 SYDVKM. V was shortened by 4 bases and J by 5 bases, with 17 bases between the two germline ends. CDR3 length equals 15 residues.

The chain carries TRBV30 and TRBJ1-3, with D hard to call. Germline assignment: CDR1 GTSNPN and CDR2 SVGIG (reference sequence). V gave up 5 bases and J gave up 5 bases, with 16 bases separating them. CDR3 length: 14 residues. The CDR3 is CAWAGDVPRNTIYF. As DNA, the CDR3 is TGTGCCTGGGCCGGAGATGTGCCAAGAAACACCATATATTTT.

CDR3 residues: CAISDREGTGELFF. Here the CDR3 DNA reads TGTGCCATCAGTGACAGGGAAGGGACCGGGGAGCTGTTTTTT. The chain uses TRBV10-3 and TRBJ2-2; D is perhaps TRBD1 (5 bases). The germline V and J ends were trimmed by 3 bases and 5 bases, with 10 bases remaining between them. Germline V gives CDR1 ENHRY, CDR2 SYGVKD. The CDR3 totals 14 residues.

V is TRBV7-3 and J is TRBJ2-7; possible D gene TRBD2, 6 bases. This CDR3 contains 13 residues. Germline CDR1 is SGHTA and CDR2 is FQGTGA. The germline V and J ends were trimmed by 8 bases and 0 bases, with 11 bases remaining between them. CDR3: CASSTGDSYEQYF. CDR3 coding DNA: TGTGCCAGCTCAACGGGGGACTCCTACGAGCAGTACTTC.

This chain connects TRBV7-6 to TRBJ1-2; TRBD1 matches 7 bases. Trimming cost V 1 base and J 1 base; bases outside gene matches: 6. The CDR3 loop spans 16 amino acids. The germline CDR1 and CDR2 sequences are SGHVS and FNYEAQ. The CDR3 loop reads CASSLDKGAGNYGYTF. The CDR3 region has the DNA TGTGCCAGCAGCTTAGACAAGGGGGCGGGTAACTATGGCTACACCTTC.

The CDR3 DNA reads TGTGCCAGTAGTAGGCAGGGCAAATATACGCAGTATTTT. Residues: CASSRQGKYTQYF. The chain carries TRBV19 and TRBJ2-3; D may be TRBD1 (5 bases). V lost 4 bases and J lost 7, with 12 bases in between. In germline, CDR1 is LNHDA, CDR2 SQIVND (reference sequence). The CDR3 consists of 13 residues. Variable domain in full (rest from reference TRBV19 and TRBJ2-3): DGGITQSPKYLFRKEGQNVTLSCEQNLNHDAMYWYRQDPGQGLRLIYYSQIVNDFQKGDIAEGYSVSREKKESFPLTVTSAQKNPTAFYLCASSRQGKYTQYFGPGTRLTVL.

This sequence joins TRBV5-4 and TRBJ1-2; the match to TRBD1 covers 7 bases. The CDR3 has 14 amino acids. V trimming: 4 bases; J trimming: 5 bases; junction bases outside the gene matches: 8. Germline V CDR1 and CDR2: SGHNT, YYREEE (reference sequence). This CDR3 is CASSAAGQFYGYTF. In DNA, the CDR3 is TGTGCCAGCAGCGCCGCGGGACAGTTTTATGGCTACACCTTC. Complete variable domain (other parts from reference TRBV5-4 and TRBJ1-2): ETGVTQSPTHLIKTRGQQVTLRCSSQSGHNTVSWYQQALGQGPQFIFQYYREEENGRGNFPPRFSGLQFPNYSSELNVNALELDDSALYLCASSAAGQFYGYTFGSGTRLTVV.